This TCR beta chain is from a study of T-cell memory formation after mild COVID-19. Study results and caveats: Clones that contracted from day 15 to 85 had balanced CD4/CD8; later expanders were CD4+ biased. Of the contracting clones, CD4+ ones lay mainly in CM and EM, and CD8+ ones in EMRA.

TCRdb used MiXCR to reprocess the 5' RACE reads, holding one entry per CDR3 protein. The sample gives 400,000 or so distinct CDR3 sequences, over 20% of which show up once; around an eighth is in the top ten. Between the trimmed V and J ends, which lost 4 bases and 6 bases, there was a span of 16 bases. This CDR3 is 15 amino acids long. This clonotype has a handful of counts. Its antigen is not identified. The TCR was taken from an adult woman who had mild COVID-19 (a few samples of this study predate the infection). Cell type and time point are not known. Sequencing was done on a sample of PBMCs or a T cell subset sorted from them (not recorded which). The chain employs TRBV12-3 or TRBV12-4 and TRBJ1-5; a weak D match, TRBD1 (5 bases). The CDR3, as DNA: TGTGCCAGCAGTTCGAGTTCGGGGACGGGTCAGCCCCAGCATTTT. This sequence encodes CASSSSSGTGQPQHF.